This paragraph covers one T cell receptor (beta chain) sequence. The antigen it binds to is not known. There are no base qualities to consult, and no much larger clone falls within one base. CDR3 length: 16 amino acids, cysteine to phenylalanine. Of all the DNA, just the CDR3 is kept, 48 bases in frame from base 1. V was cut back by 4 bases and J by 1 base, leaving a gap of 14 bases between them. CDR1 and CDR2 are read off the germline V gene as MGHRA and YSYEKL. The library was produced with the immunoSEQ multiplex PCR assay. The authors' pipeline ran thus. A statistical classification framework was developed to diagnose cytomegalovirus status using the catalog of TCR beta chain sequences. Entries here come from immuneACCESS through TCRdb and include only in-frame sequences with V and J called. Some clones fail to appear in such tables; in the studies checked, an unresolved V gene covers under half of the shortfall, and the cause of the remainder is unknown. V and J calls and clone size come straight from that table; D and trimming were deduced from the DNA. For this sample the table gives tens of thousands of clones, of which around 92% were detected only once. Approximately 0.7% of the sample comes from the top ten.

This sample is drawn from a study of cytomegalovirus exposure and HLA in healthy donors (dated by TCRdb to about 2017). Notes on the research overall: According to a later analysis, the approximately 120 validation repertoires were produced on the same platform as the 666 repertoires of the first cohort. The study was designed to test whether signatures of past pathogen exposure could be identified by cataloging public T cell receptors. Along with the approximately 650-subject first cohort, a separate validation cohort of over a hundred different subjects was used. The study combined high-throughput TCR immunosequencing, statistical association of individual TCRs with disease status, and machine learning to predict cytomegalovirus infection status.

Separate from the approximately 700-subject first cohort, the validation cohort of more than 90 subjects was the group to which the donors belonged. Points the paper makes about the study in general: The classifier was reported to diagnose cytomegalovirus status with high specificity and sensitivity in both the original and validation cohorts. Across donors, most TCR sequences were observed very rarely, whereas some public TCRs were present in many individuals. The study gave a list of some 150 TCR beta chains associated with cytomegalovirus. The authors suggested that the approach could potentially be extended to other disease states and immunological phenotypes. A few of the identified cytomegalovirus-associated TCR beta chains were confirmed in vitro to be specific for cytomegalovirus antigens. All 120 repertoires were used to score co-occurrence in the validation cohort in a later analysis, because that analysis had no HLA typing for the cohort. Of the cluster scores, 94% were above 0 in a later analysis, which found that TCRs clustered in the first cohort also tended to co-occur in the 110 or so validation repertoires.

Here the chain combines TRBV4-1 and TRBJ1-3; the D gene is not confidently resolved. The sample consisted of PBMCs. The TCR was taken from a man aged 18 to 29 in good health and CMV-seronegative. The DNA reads TGCGCCAGCAGCCGAGGGAGCCGGGGTTCTGGAAACACCATATATTTT. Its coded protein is CASSRGSRGSGNTIYF.